These T cell receptor beta chains were read from a single sample in a study of shared T cell receptors in the human thymus. Method: immunoSEQ multiplex PCR; TCRdb's copy keeps in-frame clones and lacks some. The sample lists 540,000 or so clones; approximately 80% were seen once. The sample was also reused in another study, on human thymus T cells.

Sequencing was done on a sample of thymocytes. The receptors originated from a boy in the first two years of life with a congenital heart defect. CDR3s include the opening cysteine and the closing phenylalanine or tryptophan. Each record gives: clone size, V gene, D gene, J gene, CDR3 protein, CDR3 DNA. D genes are given only for firm matches. A clone size is listed for some rows: how often the clone was seen (once, few, many), or a class if it is expanded.

size: NA
V: TRBV4-3
D: TRBD2
J: TRBJ2-2
CDR3: CASSPLELAGETGELFF
DNA: TGCGCCAGCAGCCCATTAGAACTAGCGGGGGAAACCGGGGAGCTGTTTTTT

size: NA
V: TRBV14
D: NA
J: TRBJ1-2
CDR3: CASSKGPTGPNYGYTF
DNA: TGTGCCAGCAGCAAGGGGCCGACGGGCCCAAACTATGGCTACACCTTC

size: NA
V: TRBV7-9
D: NA
J: TRBJ2-7
CDR3: CASSFRPDGTSPYEQYF
DNA: TGTGCCAGCAGCTTCCGCCCAGATGGAACTAGCCCCTACGAGCAGTACTTC

size: NA
V: TRBV6-5
D: NA
J: TRBJ2-7
CDR3: CASSYPRTGIYEQYF
DNA: TGTGCCAGCAGTTACCCCAGGACTGGTATCTACGAGCAGTACTTC

size: few
V: TRBV4-3
D: TRBD1
J: TRBJ1-1
CDR3: CASSQDRRQGPTEAFF
DNA: TGCGCCAGCAGCCAAGATCGAAGACAGGGTCCCACTGAAGCTTTCTTT

size: NA
V: TRBV5-8
D: NA
J: TRBJ2-7
CDR3: CASSCGDRGEQYF
DNA: TGTGCCAGCAGCTGCGGGGACCGGGGCGAGCAGTACTTC

size: few
V: TRBV5-5
D: TRBD1
J: TRBJ2-7
CDR3: CASSFLPVWTGSYEQYF
DNA: TGTGCCAGCAGCTTTCTTCCGGTATGGACAGGATCCTACGAGCAGTACTTC

size: NA
V: TRBV15
D: NA
J: TRBJ1-2
CDR3: CATSSRGINYGYTF
DNA: TGTGCCACCAGCAGCCGAGGGATAAACTATGGCTACACCTTC

size: NA
V: TRBV5-1
D: NA
J: TRBJ2-7
CDR3: CASSYEPRGYEQYF
DNA: TGCGCCAGCAGCTACGAGCCCCGAGGGTACGAGCAGTACTTC

size: NA
V: TRBV15
D: NA
J: TRBJ1-1
CDR3: CATSRRATEAFF
DNA: TGTGCCACCAGCCGGCGGGCCACTGAAGCTTTCTTT

size: few
V: TRBV30
D: NA
J: TRBJ2-7
CDR3: CAWSIRGSGLNSYEQYF
DNA: TGTGCCTGGAGTATTAGGGGTAGCGGCCTAAATTCCTACGAGCAGTACTTC

size: NA
V: TRBV29-1
D: TRBD2
J: TRBJ2-4
CDR3: CSVERRELAKNIQYF
DNA: TGCAGCGTTGAAAGGCGGGAGCTAGCCAAAAACATTCAGTACTTC

size: NA
V: TRBV27
D: TRBD2
J: TRBJ2-5
CDR3: CASSIRLAGREETQYF
DNA: TGTGCCAGCAGTATACGACTAGCGGGACGAGAAGAGACCCAGTACTTC

size: NA
V: TRBV30
D: NA
J: TRBJ1-2
CDR3: CAWRAGAF
DNA: TGTGCCTGGAGGGCCGGGGCCTTC

size: NA
V: TRBV27
D: TRBD1
J: TRBJ2-7
CDR3: CASSQVGTGRRMGEYF
DNA: TGTGCCAGCAGTCAAGTCGGGACAGGGCGTAGGATGGGGGAGTACTTC

size: NA
V: TRBV4-2
D: TRBD2
J: TRBJ2-7
CDR3: CASSQVGGGRGYEQYF
DNA: TGTGCCAGCAGCCAAGTAGGGGGCGGGAGGGGCTACGAGCAGTACTTC

size: NA
V: TRBV30
D: TRBD2
J: TRBJ2-1
CDR3: CAWSARLAGAGNNEQFF
DNA: TGTGCCTGGAGTGCCCGACTAGCGGGAGCAGGTAACAATGAGCAGTTCTTC

size: once
V: TRBV7-9
D: NA
J: TRBJ2-7
CDR3: CASSSLRTELEQYF
DNA: TGTGCCAGCAGCTCGCTACGGACAGAGCTAGAGCAGTACTTC

size: NA
V: TRBV11-2
D: TRBD2
J: TRBJ2-7
CDR3: CASTLTPGTTDSYGEQYF
DNA: TGTGCCAGCACCCTAACCCCCGGGACTACAGACTCCTACGGCGAGCAGTACTTC

size: NA
V: TRBV9
D: NA
J: TRBJ1-4
CDR3: CASSPKSHGATNEKLFF
DNA: TGTGCCAGCAGCCCCAAAAGTCACGGTGCAACTAATGAAAAACTGTTTTTT

size: NA
V: TRBV27
D: NA
J: TRBJ2-2
CDR3: CASSCSDGDGELFF
DNA: TGTGCCAGCAGTTGTTCTGACGGGGACGGGGAGCTGTTTTTT

size: NA
V: TRBV19
D: TRBD2
J: TRBJ2-2
CDR3: CASSLTGTSGRGGAGELFF
DNA: TGTGCCAGTAGTTTGACCGGGACTAGCGGGAGAGGAGGGGCCGGGGAGCTGTTTTTT

size: few
V: TRBV7-2
D: TRBD1
J: TRBJ2-7
CDR3: CASSLGQGKDHEQYF
DNA: TGTGCCAGCAGCTTAGGACAGGGTAAGGACCACGAGCAGTACTTC

size: NA
V: TRBV6-5
D: TRBD1
J: TRBJ1-2
CDR3: CATTGRRGGYGYTF
DNA: TGTGCCACGACAGGGAGGCGAGGTGGCTATGGCTACACCTTC

size: NA
V: TRBV25-1
D: TRBD1
J: TRBJ1-2
CDR3: CASRDRAFGYTF
DNA: TGTGCCAGCAGGGACAGGGCCTTCGGCTACACCTTC

size: NA
V: TRBV7-9
D: NA
J: TRBJ2-7
CDR3: CASSLGGGTHSYEQYF
DNA: TGTGCCAGCAGCTTAGGGGGTGGGACTCACTCCTACGAGCAGTACTTC

size: NA
V: TRBV5-6
D: TRBD1
J: TRBJ2-3
CDR3: CASSFSGRGSTDTQYF
DNA: TGTGCCAGCAGCTTTTCGGGCAGGGGGAGCACAGATACGCAGTATTTT

size: NA
V: TRBV2
D: NA
J: TRBJ1-1
CDR3: CASSEADRGGVNTEAFF
DNA: TGTGCCAGCAGTGAAGCAGATAGGGGAGGGGTGAACACTGAAGCTTTCTTT

size: NA
V: TRBV7-8
D: TRBD1
J: TRBJ2-6
CDR3: CASSFRQGACTGANVLTF
DNA: TGTGCCAGCAGCTTTCGACAGGGGGCTTGCACTGGGGCCAACGTCCTGACTTTC